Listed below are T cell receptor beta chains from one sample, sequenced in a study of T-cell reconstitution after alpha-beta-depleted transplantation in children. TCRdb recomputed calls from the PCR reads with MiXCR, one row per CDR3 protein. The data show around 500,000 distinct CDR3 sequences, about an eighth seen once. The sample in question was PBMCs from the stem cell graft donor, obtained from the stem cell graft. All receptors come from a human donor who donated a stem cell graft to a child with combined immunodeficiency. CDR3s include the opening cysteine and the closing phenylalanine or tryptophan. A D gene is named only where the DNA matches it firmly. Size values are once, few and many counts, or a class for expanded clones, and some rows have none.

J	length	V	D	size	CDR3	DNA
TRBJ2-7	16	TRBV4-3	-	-	CASSQGTGRSSYEQYF	TGCGCCAGCAGCCAAGGGACCGGTAGGAGCTCCTACGAGCAGTACTTC
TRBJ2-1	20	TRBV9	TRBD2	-	CASSVKDGGTSAYSYNEQFF	TGTGCCAGCAGCGTAAAGGATGGTGGGACTAGCGCCTACTCCTACAATGAGCAGTTCTTC
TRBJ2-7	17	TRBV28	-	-	CASSKRNSRDTRLRQYF	TGTGCCAGCAGCAAGAGAAACAGCCGGGACACTCGTTTGAGGCAGTACTTC
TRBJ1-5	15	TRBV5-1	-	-	CASSSIPGSNQPQHF	TGCGCCAGCAGTAGCATCCCCGGTAGCAATCAGCCCCAGCATTTT
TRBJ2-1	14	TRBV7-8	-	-	CASSLERYYNEQFF	TGTGCCAGCAGCTTAGAAAGGTACTACAATGAGCAGTTCTTC
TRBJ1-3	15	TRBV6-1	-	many	CASSARRLSGNTIYF	TGTGCCAGCAGTGCCCGAAGACTCTCTGGAAACACCATATATTTT
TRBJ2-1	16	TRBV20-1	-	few	CSARPFSGGSYNEQFF	TGCAGTGCTAGACCCTTTAGCGGAGGCTCCTACAATGAGCAGTTCTTC
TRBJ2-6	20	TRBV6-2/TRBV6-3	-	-	CASSYSIFVGRTSGANVLTF	TGTGCCAGCAGTTACTCGATTTTTGTCGGAAGAACGTCTGGGGCCAACGTCCTGACTTTC
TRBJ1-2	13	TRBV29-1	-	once	CSVEPQTQEGYTF	TGCAGCGTTGAGCCACAGACCCAGGAAGGCTACACCTTC
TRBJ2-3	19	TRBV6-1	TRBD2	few	CASSERLAGRLAGSDTQYF	TGTGCCAGCAGTGAACGGCTTGCCGGTCGCCTAGCGGGGTCAGATACGCAGTATTTT
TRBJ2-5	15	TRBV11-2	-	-	CASSFELASQETQYF	TGTGCCAGCAGCTTTGAACTAGCCTCCCAAGAGACCCAGTACTTC
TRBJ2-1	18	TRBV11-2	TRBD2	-	CASSSWTSGRRSYNEQFF	TGTGCCAGCAGCTCGTGGACTAGCGGGAGAAGATCCTACAATGAGCAGTTCTTC
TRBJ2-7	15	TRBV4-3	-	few	CASSQESTVSYEQYF	TGCGCCAGCAGCCAAGAGTCAACAGTCTCCTACGAGCAGTACTTC
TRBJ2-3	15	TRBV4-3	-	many	CASSQEATFTDTQYF	TGCGCCAGCAGCCAAGAGGCTACTTTCACAGATACGCAGTATTTT
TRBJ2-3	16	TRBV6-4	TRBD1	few	CASSDSTGGGTDTQYF	TGTGCCAGCAGTGACTCGACAGGGGGCGGCACAGATACGCAGTATTTT
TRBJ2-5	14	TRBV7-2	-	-	CASSLAGLIETQYF	TGTGCCAGCAGCTTGGCAGGTTTGATAGAGACCCAGTACTTC
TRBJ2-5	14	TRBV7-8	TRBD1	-	CASSSRDREETQYF	TGTGCCAGCAGCTCCAGGGACAGGGAAGAGACCCAGTACTTC
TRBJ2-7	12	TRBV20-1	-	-	CSALRRSYEQYF	TGCAGTGCCCTCAGGAGGTCCTACGAGCAGTACTTC
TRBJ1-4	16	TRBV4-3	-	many	CASSQGLGATNEKLFF	TGCGCCAGCAGCCAAGGGCTTGGGGCAACTAATGAAAAACTGTTTTTT
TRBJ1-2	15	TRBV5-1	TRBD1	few	CASSYRGTGDDGYTF	TGCGCCAGCAGCTACCGAGGGACAGGGGACGATGGCTACACCTTC
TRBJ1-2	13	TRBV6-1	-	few	CASRPPGHGGYTF	TGTGCCAGCAGGCCACCGGGACATGGGGGCTACACCTTC
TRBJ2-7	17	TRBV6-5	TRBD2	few	CASSYSGTSGASYEQYF	TGTGCCAGCAGTTACTCGGGGACTAGCGGGGCTTCCTACGAGCAGTACTTC
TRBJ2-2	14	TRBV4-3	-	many	CASSQLTTGGELFF	TGCGCCAGCAGCCAGCTAACTACCGGCGGGGAGCTGTTTTTT
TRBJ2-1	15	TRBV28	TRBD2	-	CASSSLRGGYNEQFF	TGTGCCAGCAGTTCCCTACGGGGGGGCTACAATGAGCAGTTCTTC
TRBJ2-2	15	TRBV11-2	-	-	CASSTLGGRAGELFF	TGTGCCAGCAGCACCCTAGGGGGGCGCGCCGGGGAGCTGTTTTTT
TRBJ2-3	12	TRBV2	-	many	CASSVLGDTQYF	TGTGCCAGCAGTGTCTTGGGAGATACGCAGTATTTT
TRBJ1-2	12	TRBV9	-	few	CASRSYRVGYTF	TGTGCCAGCAGAAGCTACAGGGTAGGCTACACCTTC
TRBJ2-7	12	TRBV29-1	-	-	CSVEDGTYEQYF	TGCAGCGTGGAGGACGGAACCTACGAGCAGTACTTC
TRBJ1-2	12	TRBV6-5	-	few	CASSMDSYGYTF	TGTGCCAGCAGTATGGACAGCTATGGCTACACCTTC
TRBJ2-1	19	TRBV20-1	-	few	CSAPLRTGMVGNSYNEQFF	TGCAGTGCGCCGCTGCGGACCGGGATGGTGGGGAATTCCTACAATGAGCAGTTCTTC
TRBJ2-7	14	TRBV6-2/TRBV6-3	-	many	CASSYTRTTYEQYF	TGTGCCAGCAGTTACACAAGGACAACCTACGAGCAGTACTTC
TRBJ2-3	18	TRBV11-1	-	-	CASSSPGPRTPSTDTQYF	TGTGCCAGCAGCTCCCCGGGACCGAGAACCCCTAGCACAGATACGCAGTATTTT
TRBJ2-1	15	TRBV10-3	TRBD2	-	CAIGTSGGADNEQFF	TGTGCCATCGGGACTAGCGGGGGAGCGGACAATGAGCAGTTCTTC
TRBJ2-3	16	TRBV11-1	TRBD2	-	CASSPRTGLILDTQYF	TGTGCCAGCAGCCCTCGAACGGGACTAATATTGGATACGCAGTATTTT
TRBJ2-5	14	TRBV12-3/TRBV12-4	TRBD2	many	CASSSPGRQETQYF	TGTGCCAGCAGTTCCCCCGGGAGGCAAGAGACCCAGTACTTC
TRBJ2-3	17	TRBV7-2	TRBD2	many	CASSSSFAGDGTDTQYF	TGTGCCAGCAGCTCCTCGTTTGCGGGAGATGGGACAGATACGCAGTATTTT
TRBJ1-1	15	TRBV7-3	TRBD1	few	CASSLGGGANTEAFF	TGTGCCAGCAGCCTAGGGGGCGGAGCGAACACTGAAGCTTTCTTT
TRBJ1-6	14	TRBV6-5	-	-	CASSPVGPNSPLHF	TGTGCCAGCAGTCCCGTAGGACCGAATTCACCCCTCCACTTT
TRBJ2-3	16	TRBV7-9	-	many	CASSPRQGGRTDTQYF	TGTGCCAGCAGCCCGCGACAGGGAGGTCGCACAGATACGCAGTATTTT
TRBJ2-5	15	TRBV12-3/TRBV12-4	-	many	CASSFSERQPETQYF	TGTGCCAGCAGTTTCAGTGAGCGACAGCCAGAGACCCAGTACTTC
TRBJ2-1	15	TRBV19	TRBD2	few	CASSIGGGSRNEQFF	TGTGCCAGTAGTATCGGTGGCGGGAGTAGGAATGAGCAGTTCTTC
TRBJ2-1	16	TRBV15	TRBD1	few	CATSRDPGQTYNEQFF	TGTGCCACCAGCAGAGATCCGGGACAGACCTACAATGAGCAGTTCTTC